These 30 T cell receptor beta chains were all obtained from the same sample, sequenced in a study of T cell repertoires in cytomegalovirus infection. TCRdb independently ran MiXCR on the reads; one entry per CDR3 protein. The sample shows over 150,000 distinct CDR3 sequences, about 15% of them seen only once. The specimen was CD8+ T cells from PBMCs. Every receptor here comes from a human donor in good health (CMV status not recorded). Some clones in this sample may be carry-over from other donors' samples.

This chain joins TRBV6-2 or TRBV6-3 and TRBJ1-5; D might be TRBD1 (6 bases). The CDR3 runs to 14 residues. Per the germline V gene, CDR1 is MNHEY and CDR2 is SVGEGT. The V end was cut by 6 bases, the J end by 2 bases, with 11 bases between. The CDR3 spells CASSPTGGNQPQHF. The CDR3 DNA sequence: TGTGCCAGCAGCCCGACAGGCGGCAATCAGCCCCAGCATTTT.

This clonotype occurred a few times. The chain joins TRBV6-6 to TRBJ1-2; D possibly corresponds to TRBD1 (6 bases). The CDR3 covers 16 residues. Germline V CDR1 and CDR2: MNHNY, SVGAGI (reference sequence). Deletions cut 2 bases from V and 2 bases from J, with 15 bases between. CDR3 protein: CASSYTGDTLNYGYTF. CDR3 nucleotides: TGTGCCAGCAGTTACACTGGGGACACATTGAACTATGGCTACACCTTC.

The chain recombines TRBV7-2 with TRBJ2-5; 9 bases match TRBD2. V shed 1 base and J 3 bases; nucleotides not matched to a gene: 3. CDR1 and CDR2 (germline): SGHTA, FQGNSA. The CDR3 is 15 amino acids. The CDR3 protein is CASSLVASGEETQYF. The CDR3 DNA sequence: TGTGCCAGCAGCTTAGTGGCTAGCGGGGAAGAGACCCAGTACTTC.

There are a few counts of this clonotype. The chain combines TRBV28 with TRBJ2-1; TRBD2 might be the D (6 bases). The germline V and J ends were trimmed by 4 bases and 8 bases, with 12 bases remaining between them. CDR1 is MDHEN, CDR2 SYDVKM, per germline. The CDR3 runs 13 residues. CDR3 region: CASSWRASDEQFF. The CDR3 DNA sequence: TGTGCCAGCAGTTGGAGGGCAAGCGATGAGCAGTTCTTC.

The chain employs TRBV12-3 or TRBV12-4 and TRBJ2-5; TRBD2 matches 7 bases. The V gene end was trimmed by 8 bases and the J gene end by 4 bases; junction bases not matched to a gene: 4. The CDR3 spans 12 residues. The CDR3, as DNA: TGTGCCAGCGGTGGGGAGGGAGAGACCCAGTACTTC. Encoded protein: CASGGEGETQYF.

This clonotype was observed a few times. The chain recombines TRBV6-6 with TRBJ2-5; weak D call: TRBD2 (5 bases). V was trimmed by 5 bases and J by 0 bases, leaving 10 bases between them. This CDR3 comprises 14 residues. From germline, CDR1 is MNHNY and CDR2 SVGAGI (reference sequence). CDR3 region: CASSPRGYQETQYF. The CDR3 DNA sequence: TGTGCCAGCAGTCCCAGAGGGTACCAAGAGACCCAGTACTTC.

This clonotype has just a few counts. The V and J genes are TRBV5-1 and TRBJ1-1; D gene unclear. This CDR3 contains 14 residues. Between the trimmed V and J ends, which lost 4 bases and 4 bases, there was a span of 14 bases. Germline V CDR1 and CDR2: SGHRS, YFSETQ. Here the CDR3 DNA reads TGCGCCAGCAGCCCGGGAAACCCCCCCACTGAAGCTTTCTTT. Translation: CASSPGNPPTEAFF.

This chain links TRBV19 with TRBJ1-4; unclear D gene. The CDR3 is made up of 15 amino acids. Trimming took 3 bases from V and 0 from J, leaving 8 bases between them. CDR1 is LNHDA, CDR2 SQIVND, per germline (reference sequence). The CDR3 sequence is CASSMGIATNEKLFF. CDR3 DNA sequence: TGTGCCAGTAGTATGGGGATTGCAACTAATGAAAAACTGTTTTTT.

V usage is TRBV6-2 or TRBV6-3 and J usage is TRBJ2-7, with D unresolved. Per germline, CDR1 MNHEY and CDR2 SVGEGT. The CDR3 consists of 12 residues. The V end was cut by 4 bases, the J end by 7 bases, with 11 bases between. The CDR3 protein is CASSLSPREQYF. The CDR3 DNA follows: TGTGCCAGCAGTTTGTCCCCCCGGGAGCAGTACTTC.

In this sample, this clonotype turned up a few times. The CDR3 DNA reads as TGTGCCAGCAGCTTACCCAGGGCAGATACGCAGTATTTT. Its protein product is CASSLPRADTQYF. The chain recombines TRBV7-8 with TRBJ2-3; TRBD1 is a possible D gene (5 bases). From germline, CDR1 is SGHVS and CDR2 FQNEAQ. The CDR3 is made up of 13 amino acids. The V end lost 2 bases, the J end lost 4 bases, and 7 bases lay between the germline ends.

Only a few counts were recorded for this clonotype. This chain uses TRBV29-1 with TRBJ1-2, with D uncertain. Between the trimmed V and J ends, which lost 2 bases and 4 bases, there was a span of 11 bases. The germline V gene encodes CDR1 SQVTM and CDR2 ANQGSEA. The CDR3 covers 13 residues. The CDR3 DNA reads as TGCAGCGTTGAATGGGGAGAGTTCTATGGCTACACCTTC. This codes for CSVEWGEFYGYTF.

V gene TRBV18 combines with J gene TRBJ1-1; D remains unclear. The CDR3 length is 12 residues. The germline V gene encodes CDR1 KGHSH and CDR2 LQKENI. Trimming cost V 6 bases and J 11 bases, with 16 bases left between them. CDR3 sequence reads: CASSLGSDEAFF. The DNA of the CDR3 is TGTGCCAGCTCCCTCGGCAGTGATGAGGCTTTCTTT.

This chain uses TRBV7-2 with TRBJ2-2, with D perhaps matching TRBD2 (6 bases). The CDR3 has 17 amino acids. Germline values: CDR1 SGHTA, CDR2 FQGNSA. V was clipped by 5 bases and J by 1 base, with 17 bases between them. This CDR3 is CASSPPQLALNTGELFF. In nucleotides, the CDR3 is TGTGCCAGCAGCCCCCCCCAGCTAGCGCTGAACACCGGGGAGCTGTTTTTT. The full variable domain, in which reference TRBV7-2 and TRBJ2-2 provide the parts outside the CDR3, is GAGVSQSPSNKVTEKGKDVELRCDPISGHTALYWYRQSLGQGLEFLIYFQGNSAPDKSGLPSDRFSAERTGGSVSTLTIQRTQQEDSAVYLCASSPPQLALNTGELFFGEGSRLTVL.

The chain is built from TRBV7-6 and TRBJ1-4; a weak D match, TRBD1 (5 bases). V dropped 11 bases and J dropped 13 bases, with 14 bases sitting between them. The CDR3 spans 10 residues. From germline, CDR1 is SGHVS and CDR2 FNYEAQ. Written as DNA, the CDR3 is TGTGCCGTCTTGGGGGAAGCACTGTTTTTT. Translating gives CAVLGEALFF.

This rearrangement joins TRBV28 to TRBJ2-1; a weak D match, TRBD1 (6 bases). V was trimmed by 3 bases and J by 2 bases, leaving 17 bases between them. This CDR3 has 17 residues. Germline assignment: CDR1 MDHEN and CDR2 SYDVKM. This chain's CDR3 is CASSFSRDNVTYNEQFF. The CDR3 DNA reads TGTGCCAGCAGTTTCTCCCGGGACAATGTCACCTACAATGAGCAGTTCTTC.

This clonotype was observed many times. The CDR3 reads CAISRIYNEQFF. The DNA for the CDR3 is TGTGCCATCAGTAGGATCTACAATGAGCAGTTCTTC. This chain connects TRBV7-2 to TRBJ2-1; D remains ambiguous. This CDR3 region has 12 residues. Trimming removed 10 bases from V and 3 bases from J, with 10 bases in between. Germline CDR1 is SGHTA and CDR2 is FQGNSA.

This chain connects TRBV24-1 to TRBJ2-7, with 9 bases fitting TRBD1. There are 13 residues in the CDR3. Germline CDR1 reads KGHDR; CDR2 reads SFDVKD. Trimming removed 4 bases from V and 5 bases from J; junction bases left unmatched: 2. In DNA, the CDR3 is TGTGCCACCAGTGAAACAGGGGGCAACGAGCAGTACTTC. Translating it yields CATSETGGNEQYF.

This clonotype was counted only a few times. This sequence joins TRBV7-8 and TRBJ2-7; D is perhaps TRBD1 (6 bases). V lost 4 bases and J lost 7, with 17 bases in between. The CDR3 spans 14 residues. Germline V lookup: CDR1 SGHVS, CDR2 FQNEAQ. The CDR3, as DNA: TGTGCCAGCAGCTCGAAAACAGGGACGGGGGAGCAGTACTTC. Its translation is CASSSKTGTGEQYF.

This clonotype was counted between two and nine times. The J gene is TRBJ2-5, the V gene TRBV6-2 or TRBV6-3; 8 bases are a match to TRBD2. The germline gives CDR1 MNHEY, CDR2 SVGEGT. The length of the CDR3 is 13 residues. V was pared by 7 bases and J by 5 bases, with 6 bases of the junction left unmatched. CDR3: CASTGRGGETQYF. The DNA of the CDR3 is TGTGCCAGCACCGGGAGGGGTGGGGAGACCCAGTACTTC.

This CDR3 is CSARDPESYEQYF. The CDR3 DNA follows: TGCAGTGCTAGAGATCCGGAATCCTACGAGCAGTACTTC. The chain recombines TRBV20-1 with TRBJ2-7; D call uncertain. The CDR3 runs 13 residues. Germline lookup yields CDR1 DFQATT and CDR2 SNEGSKA (reference sequence). V was clipped by 0 bases and J by 1 base, with 7 bases between them.

This clonotype came up a few times. This chain joins TRBV29-1 and TRBJ1-1; 7 bases are shared with TRBD1. This CDR3 has 13 amino acids. V lost 7 bases and J lost 0; bases outside the gene matches: 5. The germline CDR1 and CDR2 sequences are SQVTM and ANQGSEA. CDR3 nucleotides: TGCAGCGCCTCGGACAGGCTGAACACTGAAGCTTTCTTT. Protein: CSASDRLNTEAFF. Complete variable domain (other parts from reference TRBV29-1 and TRBJ1-1): SAVISQKPSRDICQRGTSLTIQCQVDSQVTMMFWYRQQPGQSLTLIATANQGSEATYESGFVIDKFPISRPNLTFSTLTVSNMSPEDSSIYLCSASDRLNTEAFFGQGTRLTVV.

This clonotype has ten or more counts. DNA of the CDR3: TGTGCCAGCAGTTACGAGGGACAGGGGGAATCAGGGAATCAGCCCCAGCATTTT. As protein: CASSYEGQGESGNQPQHF. The rearrangement uses TRBV6-6 and TRBJ1-5, with 11 positions matching TRBD1. The CDR3 is 18 residues long. V dropped 2 bases and J dropped 4; count of bases not matched to a gene: 10. Germline CDR1 MNHNY, CDR2 SVGAGI (reference sequence).

This chain connects TRBV20-1 to TRBJ2-1; D remains ambiguous. Trimming shortened V by 0 bases and J by 4 bases, and 13 bases separated the two germline ends. Germline CDR1 is DFQATT and CDR2 is SNEGSKA (reference sequence). The CDR3 spans 15 residues. The CDR3 loop reads CSARDEGRPYNEQFF. The DNA for the CDR3 is TGCAGTGCTAGAGATGAAGGACGGCCTTACAATGAGCAGTTCTTC.

This clonotype was observed a handful of times. The chain carries TRBV9 and TRBJ1-6; D gene unclear. The CDR3 is 17 amino acids. CDR1 SGDLS and CDR2 YYNGEE come from the germline V gene. V dropped 0 bases and J dropped 5 bases, with 15 bases sitting between them. The CDR3 reads CASSVGEKWADNSPLHF. CDR3 coding DNA: TGTGCCAGCAGCGTAGGAGAGAAATGGGCTGATAATTCACCCCTCCACTTT.

This clonotype was found a few times. The chain uses TRBV20-1 and TRBJ2-1; D not certain. Germline CDR1 is DFQATT and CDR2 is SNEGSKA (reference sequence). Trimming left V 0 bases short and J 1 base short, with 7 bases between. This CDR3 is 14 amino acids long. This CDR3 reads CSAREWASYNEQFF. CDR3 DNA sequence: TGCAGTGCTAGAGAATGGGCGTCCTACAATGAGCAGTTCTTC.

This clonotype was counted between two and nine times. The rearrangement uses TRBV20-1 and TRBJ2-3; 14 positions match TRBD2. With V trimmed by 4 bases and J by 1 base, 7 bases remained unmatched. The CDR3 is 17 residues long. Germline CDR1 reads DFQATT; CDR2 reads SNEGSKA (reference sequence). In nucleotides, the CDR3 is TGCAGTGCTACCAAGACTAGCGGGGGGGGCGGCACAGATACGCAGTATTTT. It encodes CSATKTSGGGGTDTQYF.

This clonotype was seen a few times. This chain links TRBV14 with TRBJ2-1; D perhaps matches TRBD1 (6 bases). V was pared by 4 bases and J by 0 bases, with 13 bases between. The germline V gene encodes CDR1 SGHDN and CDR2 FVKESK. This CDR3 contains 16 residues. As DNA, the CDR3 is TGTGCCAGCAGCCTCGTACAGGGTTTCTCCTACAATGAGCAGTTCTTC. This encodes CASSLVQGFSYNEQFF.

The gene calls are TRBV19 and TRBJ2-1, with TRBD2 matching over 7 bases. Trimming cost V 8 bases and J 2 bases; bases outside gene matches: 3. This CDR3 is 13 amino acids long. The germline CDR1 and CDR2 sequences are LNHDA and SQIVND (reference sequence). CDR3 region: CASASGPYNEQFF. CDR3 DNA: TGTGCCAGTGCTAGCGGTCCCTACAATGAGCAGTTCTTC.

This clonotype was seen many times. The chain is built from TRBV7-9 and TRBJ2-1; D possibly uses TRBD1 or TRBD2 (5 bases each). The germline V and J ends were trimmed by 4 bases and 5 bases, with 12 bases remaining between them. This CDR3 is 14 amino acids long. Germline CDR1 SEHNR, CDR2 FQNEAQ (reference sequence). CDR3 loop: CASSSGRTNNEQFF. The CDR3 bases are TGTGCCAGCAGCTCGGGACGGACCAACAATGAGCAGTTCTTC. Complete variable domain (other parts from reference TRBV7-9 and TRBJ2-1): DTGVSQNPRHKITKRGQNVTFRCDPISEHNRLYWYRQTLGQGPEFLTYFQNEAQLEKSRLLSDRFSAERPKGSFSTLEIQRTEQGDSAMYLCASSSGRTNNEQFFGPGTRLTVL.

This clonotype was detected only a few times. The V and J genes are TRBV12-3 or TRBV12-4 and TRBJ2-7; unclear D gene. This CDR3 is built from 14 residues. V was pared by 2 bases and J by 0 bases, with 8 bases between. The CDR3 DNA is TGTGCCAGCAGTTTAATCGGGTCCTCCTACGAGCAGTACTTC. This encodes CASSLIGSSYEQYF.